One and the same sample provided the 22 T cell receptor beta chains below, sequenced in a study of shared clonotypes between healthy human individuals. Assay: immunoSEQ multiplex PCR; the TCRdb copy retains only in-frame clones and omits some. Of some 470,000 clones in the sample, 60% to 85% were seen once. The material sequenced was PBMCs. Every receptor here comes from a woman between 40 and 50 years old in good health. Some clones in this sample may be carry-over from other donors' samples.

The V gene is TRBV19, the J gene TRBJ1-5; no firm D call. CDR1 and CDR2 from the germline V gene are LNHDA and SQIVND (reference sequence). Trimming shortened V by 3 bases and J by 13 bases, and 13 bases separated the two germline ends. This CDR3 comprises 12 residues. The chain's CDR3 is CASSMRTESQHF. The CDR3 coding sequence is TGTGCCAGTAGTATGAGGACGGAGTCTCAGCATTTT.

The chain combines TRBV5-4 with TRBJ2-1; 7 nucleotides agree with TRBD2. V lost 4 bases to trimming and J lost 2 bases; unmatched junction nucleotides: 9. The CDR3 runs to 16 residues. In germline, CDR1 is SGHNT, CDR2 YYREEE (reference sequence). The CDR3 DNA sequence: TGTGCCAGCAGCACCTCGAGCGGGAATACCTACAATGAGCAGTTCTTC. It codes for CASSTSSGNTYNEQFF.

The chain combines TRBV6-5 with TRBJ2-7; no reliable D call. V shed 0 bases and J shed 5 bases, with 8 bases lying between them. The CDR3 sequence is 13 residues long. Germline V lookup: CDR1 MNHEY, CDR2 SVGAGI. The CDR3 loop is CASSYSIRHEQYF. CDR3 bases: TGTGCCAGCAGTTACTCGATCAGGCACGAGCAGTACTTC.

This chain uses TRBV4-3 with TRBJ1-1; D is unresolved. CDR1 and CDR2 (germline): LGHNA, YSLEER. CDR3 length: 14 residues. V lost 4 bases to trimming and J lost 3 bases, with 12 bases between them. The CDR3 spells CASSPNYWDTEAFF. CDR3 DNA sequence: TGCGCCAGCAGCCCGAATTACTGGGACACTGAAGCTTTCTTT.

The chain carries TRBV2 and TRBJ1-1; no clear D gene. V lost 3 bases, J lost 5 bases, and 16 bases lay in between. The CDR3 length is 15 residues. CDR1 SNHLY and CDR2 FYNNEI come from the germline V gene. CDR3 sequence reads: CASSESRSGDTEAFF. CDR3 nucleotides: TGTGCCAGCAGTGAGAGTCGCTCGGGTGATACTGAAGCTTTCTTT.

This clone appeared a few times. The chain couples TRBV7-8 to TRBJ1-1; 8 bases agree with TRBD1. V shed 5 bases, J shed 6 bases, and the junction held 14 bases outside the gene matches. Germline CDR1 reads SGHVS; CDR2 reads FQNEAQ. This CDR3 has 16 residues. The CDR3 reads CASSPYTIQGGAEAFF. In nucleotides, the CDR3 is TGTGCCAGCAGCCCATACACGATACAGGGGGGGGCTGAAGCTTTCTTT. Full variable domain (rest looked up from reference TRBV7-8 and TRBJ1-1): GAGVSQSPRYKVAKRGQDVALRCDPISGHVSLFWYQQALGQGPEFLTYFQNEAQLDKSGLPSDRFFAERPEGSVSTLKIQRTQQEDSAVYLCASSPYTIQGGAEAFFGQGTRLTVV.

The chain combines TRBV5-1 with TRBJ1-5; TRBD1 aligns across 7 bases. Germline CDR1 and CDR2: SGHRS and YFSETQ. Trimming took 5 bases from V and 2 from J; bases not matched to a gene: 10. The CDR3 extends over 16 amino acids. As DNA, the CDR3 is TGCGCCAGCAGGACAGGGAAAGGTGTGGGCAATCAGCCCCAGCATTTT. Its translation: CASRTGKGVGNQPQHF.

CDR3 region: CASSSTGTNTQYF. The CDR3 region has the DNA TGTGCCAGTAGTAGCACCGGGACAAATACGCAGTATTTT. The gene calls are TRBV19 and TRBJ2-3; maybe TRBD1 (6 bases). This CDR3 has 13 residues. CDR1 and CDR2 (germline): LNHDA, SQIVND (reference sequence). Trimming pared 4 bases from V and 7 bases from J, leaving 12 bases between. Using reference TRBV19 and TRBJ2-3 for the parts outside the CDR3, the full variable domain is DGGITQSPKYLFRKEGQNVTLSCEQNLNHDAMYWYRQDPGQGLRLIYYSQIVNDFQKGDIAEGYSVSREKKESFPLTVTSAQKNPTAFYLCASSSTGTNTQYFGPGTRLTVL.

This clone appeared once. J is TRBJ1-3 and V is TRBV4-1; D is ambiguous. The ends were cut back, 8 bases at V and 0 bases at J, with 14 bases in the middle. The CDR3 totals 15 residues. Germline lookup yields CDR1 MGHRA and CDR2 YSYEKL. This CDR3 is CASGSPFSSGNTIYF. The CDR3 bases are TGCGCCAGCGGCTCCCCATTCAGCTCTGGAAACACCATATATTTT.

The genes are TRBV5-1 and TRBJ2-2, with 9 bases matching TRBD1. V lost 4 bases to trimming and J lost 7 bases; unmatched junction nucleotides: 8. Germline CDR1 is SGHRS and CDR2 is YFSETQ. The CDR3 is made up of 15 amino acids. CDR3 residues: CASSPSGTGFGELFF. The CDR3 nucleotides are TGCGCCAGCAGCCCTTCCGGGACAGGGTTCGGGGAGCTGTTTTTT.

The CDR3 is CASSLTAESYGYTF. In DNA form, the CDR3 reads TGCGCCAGCAGCTTGACGGCGGAAAGCTATGGCTACACCTTC. This rearrangement joins TRBV5-1 to TRBJ1-2; D not certain. Trimming took 1 base from V and 4 from J, leaving 11 bases between them. There are 14 residues in the CDR3. The germline CDR1 and CDR2 sequences are SGHRS and YFSETQ.

J is TRBJ1-1 and V is TRBV5-1, with D uncertain. Germline CDR1 and CDR2: SGHRS and YFSETQ. This CDR3 is 13 amino acids long. V was pared by 7 bases and J by 4 bases, with 14 bases between. CDR3 sequence: CASVGGRSTEAFF. The CDR3 DNA reads TGCGCCAGCGTCGGCGGGCGATCCACTGAAGCTTTCTTT.

The chain carries TRBV5-4 and TRBJ1-2; no definite D call. This CDR3 spans 15 amino acids. Trimming left V 2 bases short and J 4 bases short, with 15 bases between. Germline V gene sequence: CDR1 SGHNT, CDR2 YYREEE (reference sequence). As DNA, the CDR3 is TGTGCCAGCAGCTTAGGAGGCGATGGGTTCTATGGCTACACCTTC. This translates into CASSLGGDGFYGYTF.

This clone was detected ten times or more. This CDR3 is also generated by other DNA sequences in the sample. The V call is TRBV10-3, the J call TRBJ2-5; 12 bases line up with TRBD2. Judging by the DNA end, TRBJ2-7 fits better; the J call may be wrong. Germline V gives CDR1 ENHRY, CDR2 SYGVKD. This CDR3 comprises 14 residues. The DNA for the CDR3 is TGTGCCATCAGTGAGACTAGCGGGAGGTACGAGCAGTACTTC. It yields the protein CAISETSGRYEQYF.

Concerning this clone: A read error may be the cause here, since a much bigger clone is one base away. The rearrangement joins TRBV4-3 to TRBJ2-6, with D perhaps given as TRBD1 or TRBD2 (6 bases each). The CDR3 has 16 residues. Germline V gene data show CDR1 as LGHNA and CDR2 as YSLEER. CDR3 sequence reads: CANSQDGGTGANVLTF. In nucleotides, the CDR3 is TGCGCCAACAGCCAAGATGGGGGGACAGGGGCCAACGTCCTGACTTTC.

The V and J genes are TRBV7-3 and TRBJ2-2; 8 positions match TRBD2. CDR1 and CDR2 from the germline V gene are SGHTA and FQGTGA. This CDR3 comprises 17 residues. J was trimmed by 4 bases and V by 5 bases; bases with no gene match: 12. CDR3 nucleotide sequence: TGTGCCAGCAGCCGAGCCCCAGCGGGAGTTAGCACCGGGGAGCTGTTTTTT. It translates to CASSRAPAGVSTGELFF.

This chain joins TRBV7-2 and TRBJ2-4; TRBD2 matches at 9 bases. Trimming at V came to 4 bases and at J to 0 bases, leaving 10 bases not matched to a gene. The germline V gene has CDR1 SGHTA and CDR2 FQGNSA. This CDR3 is 18 amino acids long. In nucleotides, the CDR3 is TGTGCCAGCAGCTCGACTAGCGGCCCCGGGGTAGCCAAAAACATTCAGTACTTC. Its translation: CASSSTSGPGVAKNIQYF.

Details on this clone: The germline gene is not matched at one end of the junction; a read error may be the cause. The genes are TRBV27 and TRBJ1-1, with 8 bases that match TRBD1. The CDR3 runs 14 residues. Looked up from germline, CDR1 is MNHEY and CDR2 is SMNVEV (reference sequence). CDR3 protein: CASSFRQGNTKAFF. The CDR3 region has the DNA TGTGCCAGCAGTTTCCGACAGGGGAACACTAAAGCTTTCTTT.

The J gene is TRBJ2-5, the V gene TRBV6-8; D ambiguous. This CDR3 comprises 14 residues. Germline lookup yields CDR1 MNHGY and CDR2 SAAAGT. Trimming shortened V by 3 bases and J by 2 bases, and 10 bases separated the two germline ends. In nucleotides, the CDR3 is TGTGCCAGCAGTTATTCCCCCGAACAAGAGACCCAGTACTTC. This encodes CASSYSPEQETQYF.

This chain joins TRBV16 and TRBJ1-5; D uncertain. Trimming took 4 bases from V and 2 from J, leaving 9 bases between them. Germline assignment: CDR1 KGHSY and CDR2 FQNENV. The CDR3 has 14 residues. For the CDR3, the DNA is TGTGCCAGCAGCCGATTCCAAGGCAATCAGCCCCAGCATTTT. It encodes CASSRFQGNQPQHF.

V is TRBV5-1 and J is TRBJ2-7, with D possibly matching TRBD1 (6 bases). CDR3 length equals 14 residues. Trimming left V 3 bases short and J 4 bases short, with 14 bases between. Germline V gene data show CDR1 as SGHRS and CDR2 as YFSETQ. The DNA of the CDR3 is TGCGCCAGCAGCTCACAGGGTCCTGGTTACGAGCAGTACTTC. Its protein is CASSSQGPGYEQYF.

This clone was observed a few times. This rearrangement joins TRBV18 to TRBJ2-7; D might be TRBD2 (5 bases). Germline CDR1 KGHSH, CDR2 LQKENI. Trimming took off 4 bases at V and 5 bases at J, with 18 bases between the two ends. This CDR3 contains 15 residues. DNA of the CDR3: TGTGCCAGCTCACGGGTTGAGGAGGCCTGGAACGAGCAGTACTTC. Translated, it gives CASSRVEEAWNEQYF.